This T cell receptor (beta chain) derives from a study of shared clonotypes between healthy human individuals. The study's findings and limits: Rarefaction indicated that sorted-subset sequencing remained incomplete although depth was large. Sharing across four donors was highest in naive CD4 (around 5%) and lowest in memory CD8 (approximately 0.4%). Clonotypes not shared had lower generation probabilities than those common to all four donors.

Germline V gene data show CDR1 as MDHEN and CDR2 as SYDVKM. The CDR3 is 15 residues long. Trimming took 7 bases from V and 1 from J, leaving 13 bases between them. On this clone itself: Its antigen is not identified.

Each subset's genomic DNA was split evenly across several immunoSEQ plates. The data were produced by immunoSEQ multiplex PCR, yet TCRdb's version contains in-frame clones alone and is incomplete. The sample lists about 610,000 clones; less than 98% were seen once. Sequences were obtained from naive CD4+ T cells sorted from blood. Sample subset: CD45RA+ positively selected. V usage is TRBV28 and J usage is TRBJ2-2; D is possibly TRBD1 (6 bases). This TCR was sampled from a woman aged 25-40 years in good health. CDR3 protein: CASNPGTRNTGELFF. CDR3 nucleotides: TGTGCCAGCAACCCCGGGACACGGAACACCGGGGAGCTGTTTTTT.